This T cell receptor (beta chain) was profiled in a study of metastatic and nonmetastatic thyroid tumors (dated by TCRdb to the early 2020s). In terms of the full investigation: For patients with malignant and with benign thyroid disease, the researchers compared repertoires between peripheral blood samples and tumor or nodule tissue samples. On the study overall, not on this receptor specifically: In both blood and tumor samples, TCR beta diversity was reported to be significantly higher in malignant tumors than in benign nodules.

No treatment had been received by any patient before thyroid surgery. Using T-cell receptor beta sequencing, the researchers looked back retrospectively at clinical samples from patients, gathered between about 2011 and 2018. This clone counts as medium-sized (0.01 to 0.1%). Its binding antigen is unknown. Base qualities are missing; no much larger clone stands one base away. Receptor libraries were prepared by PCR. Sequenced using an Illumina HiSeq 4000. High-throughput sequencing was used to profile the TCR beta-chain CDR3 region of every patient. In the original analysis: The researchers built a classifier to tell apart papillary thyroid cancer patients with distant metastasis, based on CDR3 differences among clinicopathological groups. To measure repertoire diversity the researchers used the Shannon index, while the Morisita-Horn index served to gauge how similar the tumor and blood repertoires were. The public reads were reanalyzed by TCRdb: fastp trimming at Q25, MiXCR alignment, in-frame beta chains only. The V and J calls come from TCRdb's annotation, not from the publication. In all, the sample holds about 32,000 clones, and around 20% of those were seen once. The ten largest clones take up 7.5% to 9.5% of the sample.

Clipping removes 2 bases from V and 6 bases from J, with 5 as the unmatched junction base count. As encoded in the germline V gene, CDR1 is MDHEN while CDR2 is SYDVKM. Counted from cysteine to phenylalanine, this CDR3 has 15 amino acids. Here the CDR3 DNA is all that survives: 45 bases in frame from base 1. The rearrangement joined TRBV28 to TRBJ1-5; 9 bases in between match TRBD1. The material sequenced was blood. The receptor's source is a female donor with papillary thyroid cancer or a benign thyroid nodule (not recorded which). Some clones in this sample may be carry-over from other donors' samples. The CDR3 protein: CASSLGDRDVQPQHF. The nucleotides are TGTGCCAGCAGTTTAGGGGACAGGGATGTTCAGCCCCAGCATTTT.